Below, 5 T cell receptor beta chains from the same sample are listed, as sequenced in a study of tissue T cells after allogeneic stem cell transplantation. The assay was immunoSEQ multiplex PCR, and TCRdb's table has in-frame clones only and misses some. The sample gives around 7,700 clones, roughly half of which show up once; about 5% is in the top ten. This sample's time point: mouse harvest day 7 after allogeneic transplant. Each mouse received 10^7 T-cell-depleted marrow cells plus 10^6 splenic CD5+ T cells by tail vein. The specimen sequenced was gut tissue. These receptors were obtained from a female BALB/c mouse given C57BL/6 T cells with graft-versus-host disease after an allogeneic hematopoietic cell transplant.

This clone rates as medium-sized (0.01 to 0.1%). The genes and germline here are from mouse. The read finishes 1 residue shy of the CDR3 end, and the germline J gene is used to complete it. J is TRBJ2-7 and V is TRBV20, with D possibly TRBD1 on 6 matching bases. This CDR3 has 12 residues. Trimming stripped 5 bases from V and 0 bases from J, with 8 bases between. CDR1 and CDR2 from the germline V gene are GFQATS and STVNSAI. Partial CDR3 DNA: TGTGGTGCTTGGACAGACTCCTATGAACAGTAC. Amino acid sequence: CGAWTDSYEQY. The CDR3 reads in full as CGAWTDSYEQYF.

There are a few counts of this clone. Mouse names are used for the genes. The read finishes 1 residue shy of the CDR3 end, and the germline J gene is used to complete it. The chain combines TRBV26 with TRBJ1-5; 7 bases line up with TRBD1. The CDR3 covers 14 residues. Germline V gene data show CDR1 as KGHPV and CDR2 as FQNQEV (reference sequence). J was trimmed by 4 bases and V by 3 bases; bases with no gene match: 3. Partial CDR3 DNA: TGTGCCAGCAGTCTCCCGGGACAGAACCAGGCTCCGCTT. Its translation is CASSLPGQNQAPL. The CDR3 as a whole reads CASSLPGQNQAPLF.

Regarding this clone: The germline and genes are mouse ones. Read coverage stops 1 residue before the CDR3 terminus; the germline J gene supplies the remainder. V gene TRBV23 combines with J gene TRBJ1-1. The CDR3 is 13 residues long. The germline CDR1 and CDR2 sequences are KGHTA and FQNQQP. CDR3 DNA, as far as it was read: TGCTCCAGCAGTCAATCGGGAGGAACAGAAGTCTTC. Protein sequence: CSSSQSGGTEVF. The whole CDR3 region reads CSSSQSGGTEVFF.

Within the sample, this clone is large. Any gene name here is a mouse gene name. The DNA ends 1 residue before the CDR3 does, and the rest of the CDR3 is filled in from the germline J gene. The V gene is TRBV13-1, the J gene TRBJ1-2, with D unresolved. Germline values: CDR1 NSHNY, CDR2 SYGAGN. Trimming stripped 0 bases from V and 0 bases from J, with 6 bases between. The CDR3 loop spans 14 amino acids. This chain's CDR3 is CASSDGHPNSDYTF. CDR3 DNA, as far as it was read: TGTGCCAGCAGTGATGGACACCCAAACTCCGACTACACC.

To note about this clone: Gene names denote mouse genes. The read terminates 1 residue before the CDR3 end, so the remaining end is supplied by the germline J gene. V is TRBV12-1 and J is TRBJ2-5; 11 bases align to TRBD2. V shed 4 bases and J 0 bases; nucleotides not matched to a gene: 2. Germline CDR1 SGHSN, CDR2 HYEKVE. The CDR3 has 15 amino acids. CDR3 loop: CASSRLGGNQDTQYF. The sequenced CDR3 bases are TGTGCCAGCTCCCGACTGGGGGGGAACCAAGACACCCAGTAC.